The 11 T cell receptor beta chains given below trace back to one sample, sequenced in a study of T cell repertoires in aging, cancer and after chemotherapy. A mixed TRB-A/B primer pool amplified rearranged TRB by multiplex touch-down PCR. TCRdb re-called the multiplex PCR reads through MiXCR, storing one row per CDR3 protein. Among 4,900 or so distinct CDR3 sequences listed, 20% to 30% were seen once. TCR beta rearrangements were amplified from peripheral blood genomic DNA. The sample consisted of blood. These receptors originate from a human donor in good health.

In this sample, this clonotype is medium-sized. This chain connects TRBV18 to TRBJ2-5, with D possibly being TRBD1 (7 bases). Trimming left V 6 bases short and J 5 bases short, with 19 bases between. Germline CDR1 and CDR2: KGHSH and LQKENI. The CDR3 loop spans 15 amino acids. Written as DNA, the CDR3 is TGTGCCAGCTCCTCCGGGAGCGAGGGGGCGGAGACCCAGTACTTC. Encoded protein: CASSSGSEGAETQYF.

Worth noting for this clonotype: The conserved phenylalanine or tryptophan normally closing the CDR3 is absent here, so this likely arose from a read error. The DNA is omitted, as the CDR3 cannot be located on it reliably, and the CDR3 follows TCRdb's listing. This chain joins TRBV6-1 and TRBJ2-7; no check of the table's D call, TRBD1, against the DNA was made. In germline, CDR1 is MNHNS, CDR2 SASEGT. Counting both end residues, the CDR3 totals 8 amino acids. The CDR3: CASSEAGG.

The V and J genes are TRBV12-3 or TRBV12-4 and TRBJ2-1, with a weak D call TRBD2 (6 bases). The CDR3 loop spans 12 amino acids. V lost 7 bases, J lost 7 bases, and 11 bases lay in between. Here the CDR3 DNA reads TGTGCCAGCACCGGGGCGGGGAATGAGCAGTTCTTC. Translation gives CASTGAGNEQFF.

A word on this clonotype: A clone one base away is much larger, so this may be a read error. The V and J genes are TRBV6-1 and TRBJ2-7; 10 bases are a match to TRBD2. The CDR3 totals 15 residues. Per germline, CDR1 MNHNS and CDR2 SASEGT. V lost 5 bases, J lost 6 bases, and 10 bases stayed unmatched. The CDR3 spells CASSYQAGGLSEQYF. CDR3 DNA sequence: TGTGCCAGCAGTTACCAAGCGGGAGGGCTCTCCGAGCAGTACTTC.

By proportion, this clonotype is medium-sized (0.01 to 0.1%). V gene TRBV18 combines with J gene TRBJ2-1; weak D call: TRBD1 (6 bases). V shed 6 bases and J shed 5 bases, with 14 bases lying between them. This CDR3 is 14 amino acids long. Germline-derived CDR1 and CDR2 are KGHSH and LQKENI. CDR3 bases: TGTGCCAGCTCCACCAGGGCAGGGGACAATGAGCAGTTCTTC. Translated: CASSTRAGDNEQFF.

The CDR3 bases are TGTGCCAGCAGGCCCCCAGGGACCTTCAGCACAGATACGCAGTATTTT. It yields the protein CASRPPGTFSTDTQYF. The chain has TRBV7-2 and TRBJ2-3; either TRBD1 or TRBD2 may fit D (5 bases each). This CDR3 comprises 16 residues. From germline, CDR1 is SGHTA and CDR2 FQGNSA. The V end was cut by 6 bases, the J end by 0 bases, with 16 bases between.

By sample fraction, this clonotype is medium-sized. The chain carries TRBV19 and TRBJ2-5; TRBD2 is a possible D gene (6 bases). From germline, CDR1 is LNHDA and CDR2 SQIVND (reference sequence). This CDR3 has 12 residues. Between the trimmed V and J ends, which lost 6 bases and 4 bases, there was a span of 9 bases. CDR3 nucleotides: TGTGCCAGTAGACAAGCGGGAGAGACCCAGTACTTC. Protein sequence: CASRQAGETQYF.

This clonotype came up a few times. The gene calls are TRBV14 and TRBJ1-3; D possibly corresponds to TRBD1 (5 bases). With 2 bases removed from V and 2 bases from J, the gap between germline ends came to 10 bases. CDR3 length equals 15 residues. Germline V gene sequence: CDR1 SGHDN, CDR2 FVKESK. CDR3: CASSQFSRAGNTIYF. The CDR3, as DNA: TGTGCCAGCAGCCAATTCTCCAGGGCTGGAAACACCATATATTTT. Using reference TRBV14 and TRBJ1-3 for the parts outside the CDR3, the full variable domain is EAGVTQFPSHSVIEKGQTVTLRCDPISGHDNLYWYRRVMGKEIKFLLHFVKESKQDESGMPNNRFLAERTGGTYSTLKVQPAELEDSGVYFCASSQFSRAGNTIYFGEGSWLTVV.

With regard to this clonotype: A much larger clone differs by one base, so this may be a read error. The V call is TRBV19, the J call TRBJ1-1, with D tentatively TRBD1 (6 bases). Germline CDR1 is LNHDA and CDR2 is SQIVND (reference sequence). V was shortened by 7 bases and J by 4 bases, with 13 bases between the two germline ends. The CDR3 has 13 amino acids. The CDR3 spells CASTTGHRTEAFF. The CDR3 DNA follows: TGTGCCAGTACCACAGGGCACCGCACTGAAGCTTTCTTT. Filled out from reference TRBV19 and TRBJ1-1, the complete variable domain reads DGGITQSPKYLFRKEGQNVTLSCEQNLNHDAMYWYRQDPGQGLRLIYYSQIVNDFQKGDIAEGYSVSREKKESFPLTVTSAQKNPTAFYLCASTTGHRTEAFFGQGTRLTVV.

Comments on this clonotype: A much larger clone differs by one base, so this may be a read error. The chain links TRBV18 to TRBJ2-5; D gene ambiguous. Germline V lookup: CDR1 KGHSH, CDR2 LQKENI. The CDR3 is made up of 12 amino acids. The CDR3 sequence: CVSSPPQETQYF. The CDR3 DNA sequence: TGTGTCAGCTCACCACCCCAGGAGACCCAGTACTTC.

V gene TRBV6-1 combines with J gene TRBJ2-1, with 8 bases that match TRBD2. CDR3 length: 15 amino acids. V shed 5 bases and J 3 bases; nucleotides not matched to a gene: 6. The germline V gene has CDR1 MNHNS and CDR2 SASEGT. CDR3: CASSYSTSDYNEQFF. DNA of the CDR3: TGTGCCAGCAGTTACTCGACTAGCGACTACAATGAGCAGTTCTTC.